Listed below are T cell receptor beta chains from one sample, sequenced in a study of cytomegalovirus exposure and HLA in healthy donors. TCRdb's copy holds only in-frame clones and misses some; the assay was immunoSEQ multiplex PCR. The profile shows 100,000 to 150,000 clones, around 77% of them singletons. Sequencing used PBMCs. The receptors stem from a woman aged 55-70 years in good health and CMV-seronegative. Both conserved end residues are part of each CDR3. Each record gives: CDR3 length, D gene, clone size, V gene, J gene, CDR3 DNA, CDR3 protein. The D gene is left open where the match is weak. A row's size may be missing; if present it is once, few, many or a size class.

>16|TRBD1|once|TRBV23-1|TRBJ1-5
TGCGCCAGCAGTCAGAGGGGGACAGGGAATCCTCAGCCCCAGCATTTT
CASSQRGTGNPQPQHF
>15|-|-|TRBV7-9|TRBJ2-3
TGTGCCAGCAGCTTCTCCATTGAGGGCACAGATACGCAGTATTTT
CASSFSIEGTDTQYF
>14|TRBD1|-|TRBV27|TRBJ1-6
TGTGCCAGCAGTTTGGACAGGGGGACATCACCCCTCCACTTT
CASSLDRGTSPLHF
>16|-|-|TRBV28|TRBJ1-5
TGTGCCAGCAGTTTAAGTGGCAGGGGAGATAATCAGCCCCAGCATTTT
CASSLSGRGDNQPQHF
>14|TRBD2|-|TRBV5-4|TRBJ2-5
TGTGCCAGCAGCTGGCGGGAGGGGGGGGAGACCCAGTACTTC
CASSWREGGETQYF
>14|-|-|TRBV5-1|TRBJ1-5
TGCGCCAGCAGCTTGTTTCCAGGGCAACAGCCCCAGCATTTT
CASSLFPGQQPQHF
>15|TRBD2|-|TRBV5-4|TRBJ2-7
TGTGCCAGCAGCACGGGACTAGCGCTCTCCTACGAGCAGTACTTC
CASSTGLALSYEQYF
>15|TRBD1|-|TRBV5-4|TRBJ2-1
TGTGCCAGCAGCCTACCGGACAGGGCTTACAATGAGCAGTTCTTC
CASSLPDRAYNEQFF
>13|-|-|TRBV10-3|TRBJ2-3
TGTGCCATCATGAAGCAAGGGGAAGATACGCAGTATTTT
CAIMKQGEDTQYF
>15|TRBD1|-|TRBV28|TRBJ1-5
TGTGCCAGCAGTGGAGGCAGGGGGCGCAATCAGCCCCAGCATTTT
CASSGGRGRNQPQHF
>16|TRBD1|once|TRBV5-5|TRBJ1-6
TGTGCCAGCCGATCACCAGGACAGGGGCATAATTCACCCCTCCACTTT
CASRSPGQGHNSPLHF
>15|TRBD1|-|TRBV15|TRBJ1-4
TGTGCCACCAGCAGGGGACAGGGGACTAATGAAAAACTGTTTTTT
CATSRGQGTNEKLFF
>15|TRBD2|few|TRBV19|TRBJ2-5
TGTGCCAGTTCCATAGGACTAGCGGGAGTAGAGACCCAGTACTTC
CASSIGLAGVETQYF
>14|-|-|TRBV19|TRBJ1-1
TGTGCCAGTAGGTTACAGGGATGGGACACTGAAGCTTTCTTT
CASRLQGWDTEAFF
>12|-|-|TRBV11-3|TRBJ2-7
TGTGCCAGCAGCTTAGATAGTTCCGAGCAGTACTTC
CASSLDSSEQYF
>15|TRBD1|few|TRBV4-1|TRBJ2-7
TGCGCCAGCAGCCAAAATGTGGGGACAGCCTACGAGCAGTACTTC
CASSQNVGTAYEQYF
>12|-|-|TRBV18|TRBJ2-5
TGTGCCAGCTCACCGTCGCGGGAGACCCAGTACTTC
CASSPSRETQYF
>15|-|-|TRBV19|TRBJ2-1
TGTGCCAGTAGTAATCCTGGGGGGACCCACAATGAGCAGTTCTTC
CASSNPGGTHNEQFF
>15|-|few|TRBV7-2|TRBJ1-1
TGTGCCAGCAGCTTAATTAGGGGAGGGGGCACTGAAGCTTTCTTT
CASSLIRGGGTEAFF
>12|TRBD1|-|TRBV5-1|TRBJ2-7
TGCGCCAGCAGCCGGGACAGGGACGAGCAGTACTTC
CASSRDRDEQYF
>17|TRBD1|once|TRBV5-1|TRBJ1-3
TGCGCCAGCAGCCACACCACAGGGGCCACGGCTGGAAACACCATATATTTT
CASSHTTGATAGNTIYF
>14|TRBD1|once|TRBV7-9|TRBJ1-2
TGTGCCAGCAGCCCGTGGACAGGGAACGGCGGCTACACCTTC
CASSPWTGNGGYTF
>17|TRBD1|-|TRBV5-1|TRBJ2-7
TGCGCCAGCAGCTTGGGACCGGACAGGCCAAGCTCCTACGAGCAGTACTTC
CASSLGPDRPSSYEQYF
>17|TRBD1|few|TRBV28|TRBJ1-5
TGTGCCAGCAGTTTAAGAACAGGGGCTCTTAGCAATCAGCCCCAGCATTTT
CASSLRTGALSNQPQHF
>13|TRBD2|-|TRBV7-3|TRBJ2-7
TGTGCCAGCAGCCCACACGGGGGGGACGAGCAGTACTTC
CASSPHGGDEQYF
>16|TRBD2|-|TRBV5-1|TRBJ2-5
TGCGCCAGCAGCTTGGGAGGGACTAGCGGGAAAGAGACCCAGTACTTC
CASSLGGTSGKETQYF
>15|TRBD1|few|TRBV19|TRBJ1-2
TGTGCCAGTAGTATGGCCGGGACAGGGGGATATGGCTACACCTTC
CASSMAGTGGYGYTF
>14|-|-|TRBV30|TRBJ1-1
TGTGCCTGGAGTGTATTGAGGGGGAACCGAGAAGCTTTCTTT
CAWSVLRGNREAFF
>15|TRBD1|-|TRBV19|TRBJ2-1
TGTGCCAGTAGTACCCTCCCCTCGGGACAGGGGGCCAAGTTCTTC
CASSTLPSGQGAKFF
>15|-|once|TRBV6-6|TRBJ2-2
TGTGCCAGCAGCCTAACGCTCACAGTCAGCGGGGAGCTGTTTTTT
CASSLTLTVSGELFF
>17|TRBD2|-|TRBV9|TRBJ2-2
TGTGCCAGCAGCGTAGATGGCGGGGGGCGGAACACCGGGGAGCTGTTTTTT
CASSVDGGGRNTGELFF
>13|TRBD1|-|TRBV6-1|TRBJ1-1
TGTGCCAGCAGTACCCGGGACAGGGCTGAAGCTTTCTTT
CASSTRDRAEAFF
>15|-|-|TRBV6-4|TRBJ2-1
TGTGCCAGCAGGGGTCGACTAGGGGGCTCCAATGAGCAGTTCTTC
CASRGRLGGSNEQFF
>12|-|-|TRBV29-1|TRBJ1-2
TGCAGCGTTGACAGGATCGCCTATGGCTACACCTTC
CSVDRIAYGYTF
>12|-|-|TRBV2|TRBJ2-7
TGTGCCAGCAGTGAATGGGCAATTGATAGTACCTTC
CASSEWAIDSTF